A selection of T cell receptor beta chains follows, all from one sample in a study of blood T cell dynamics during melanoma immunotherapy. Produced via immunoSEQ multiplex PCR; TCRdb's table is partial and in-frame only. The sample yields approximately 10,000 clones, 88% seen once. The sample was blood, taken from a patient treated with checkpoint blockade. The source is a human donor with melanoma. CDR3s include the opening cysteine and the closing phenylalanine or tryptophan. The order of the fields is V gene, D gene, J gene, CDR3 protein, CDR3 DNA. D genes are given only for firm matches.

V: TRBV28
D: TRBD2
J: TRBJ2-2
CDR3: CASNGFWGGTGELFF
DNA: TGTGCCAGCAACGGATTCTGGGGGGGCACCGGGGAGCTGTTTTTT

V: TRBV28
D: TRBD1
J: TRBJ2-4
CDR3: CASSLQGENIQYF
DNA: TGTGCCAGCAGTTTACAGGGGGAAAACATTCAGTACTTC

V: TRBV11-2
D: NA
J: TRBJ2-3
CDR3: CASSLNHGERRDTQYF
DNA: TGTGCCAGCAGCTTAAATCATGGGGAGCGGAGAGATACGCAGTATTTT

V: TRBV5-6
D: NA
J: TRBJ2-3
CDR3: CASSRRQGYTDTQYF
DNA: TGTGCCAGCAGCCGGCGGCAGGGATACACAGATACGCAGTATTTT

V: TRBV9
D: TRBD1
J: TRBJ2-1
CDR3: CASSVGQGFSNQFF
DNA: TGTGCCAGCAGCGTTGGACAGGGTTTTTCCAACCAGTTCTTC

V: TRBV7-8
D: NA
J: TRBJ1-5
CDR3: CASSHARDGYSNQPQHF
DNA: TGTGCCAGCAGCCACGCCAGGGATGGGTATAGCAATCAGCCCCAGCATTTT

V: TRBV5-1
D: TRBD1
J: TRBJ1-2
CDR3: CASSLGTGGGYTF
DNA: TGCGCCAGCAGCTTGGGGACAGGGGGTGGCTACACCTTC

V: TRBV19
D: NA
J: TRBJ1-2
CDR3: CASSVQGWGYTF
DNA: TGTGCCAGTAGTGTTCAGGGTTGGGGCTACACCTTC

V: TRBV2
D: NA
J: TRBJ2-1
CDR3: CASSVGNEQFF
DNA: TGTGCCAGCAGTGTAGGCAATGAGCAGTTCTTC

V: TRBV29-1
D: TRBD2
J: TRBJ2-3
CDR3: CSVSTSGKADTQYF
DNA: TGCAGCGTGTCGACTAGCGGGAAAGCAGATACGCAGTATTTT

V: TRBV7-3
D: NA
J: TRBJ2-7
CDR3: CASSSGRGEQYF
DNA: TGTGCCAGCAGTTCTGGACGTGGGGAGCAGTACTTC

V: TRBV4-3
D: NA
J: TRBJ2-3
CDR3: CASSQAQLTDTQYF
DNA: TGCGCCAGCAGCCAAGCACAGTTAACAGATACGCAGTATTTT

V: TRBV2
D: TRBD1
J: TRBJ1-5
CDR3: CASRETGANQPQHF
DNA: TGTGCCAGCAGGGAGACAGGGGCCAATCAGCCCCAGCATTTT